This T cell receptor beta chain was found in a study of T cell repertoires in cytomegalovirus infection. Across the study: Public TCR beta signatures provided an indication of both CMV infection and a matching HLA type.

The CDR3 is 13 amino acids. V lost 5 bases, J lost 5 bases, and 13 bases lay in between. General observations from the study: HLA-C-restricted CMV-specific TCR beta clonotypes prevailed in the ex vivo response. Individuals carrying CMV plus the relevant HLA were identified by cumulative frequency of public TCR beta families.

This clonotype showed up many times. The target antigen is unknown. Via MiXCR, TCRdb re-called the reads, giving one row per CDR3 protein. The data show approximately 400,000 distinct CDR3 sequences, about 33% seen once. This chain uses TRBV12-3 or TRBV12-4 with TRBJ2-7; the D is unclear. The TCR was taken from a human donor in good health (CMV status not recorded). Some clones in this sample may be carry-over from other donors' samples. Sequencing used PBMCs. The CDR3 DNA reads TGTGCCAGCAGTGCCACCATTTTGGACGAGCAGTACTTC. Amino acid sequence: CASSATILDEQYF.